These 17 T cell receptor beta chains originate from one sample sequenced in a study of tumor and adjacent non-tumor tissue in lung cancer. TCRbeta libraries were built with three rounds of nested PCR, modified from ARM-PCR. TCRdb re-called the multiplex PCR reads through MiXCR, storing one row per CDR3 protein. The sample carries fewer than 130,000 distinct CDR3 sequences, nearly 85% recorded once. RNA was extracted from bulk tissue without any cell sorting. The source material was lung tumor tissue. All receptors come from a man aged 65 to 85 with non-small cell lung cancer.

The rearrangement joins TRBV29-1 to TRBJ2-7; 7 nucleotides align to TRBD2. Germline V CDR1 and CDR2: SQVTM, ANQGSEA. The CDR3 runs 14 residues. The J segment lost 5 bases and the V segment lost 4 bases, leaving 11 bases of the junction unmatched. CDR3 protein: CSVVRTSLRDEQYF. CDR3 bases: TGCAGCGTTGTCCGGACTAGTCTAAGGGACGAGCAGTACTTC.

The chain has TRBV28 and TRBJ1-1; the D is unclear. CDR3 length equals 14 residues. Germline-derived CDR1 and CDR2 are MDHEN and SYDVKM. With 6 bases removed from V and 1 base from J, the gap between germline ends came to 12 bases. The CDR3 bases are TGTGCCAGCAGGACATCCGGGAAGAACACTGAAGCTTTCTTT. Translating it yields CASRTSGKNTEAFF.

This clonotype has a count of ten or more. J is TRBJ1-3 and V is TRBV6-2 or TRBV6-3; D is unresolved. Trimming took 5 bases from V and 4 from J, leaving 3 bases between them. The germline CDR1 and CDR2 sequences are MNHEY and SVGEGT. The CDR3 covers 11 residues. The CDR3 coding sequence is TGTGCCAGCAGTCGAGGAAACACCATATATTTT. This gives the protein CASSRGNTIYF.

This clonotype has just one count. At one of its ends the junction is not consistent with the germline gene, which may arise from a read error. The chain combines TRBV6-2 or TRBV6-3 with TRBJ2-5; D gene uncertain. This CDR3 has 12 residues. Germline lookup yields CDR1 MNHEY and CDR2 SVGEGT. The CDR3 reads CAISPEWETQYF. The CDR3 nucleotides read TGTGCCATCAGTCCAGAGTGGGAGACCCAGTACTTC.

Here the CDR3 reads CANNQEMGLAGPDGSYEQYF. CDR3 coding DNA: TGCGCCAACAACCAAGAAATGGGACTAGCGGGTCCCGACGGCTCCTACGAGCAGTACTTC. The chain is built from TRBV4-3 and TRBJ2-7; 12 bases map to TRBD2. CDR3 length: 20 amino acids. Germline values: CDR1 LGHNA, CDR2 YSLEER. The V gene end was trimmed by 10 bases and the J gene end by 0 bases; junction bases not matched to a gene: 22.

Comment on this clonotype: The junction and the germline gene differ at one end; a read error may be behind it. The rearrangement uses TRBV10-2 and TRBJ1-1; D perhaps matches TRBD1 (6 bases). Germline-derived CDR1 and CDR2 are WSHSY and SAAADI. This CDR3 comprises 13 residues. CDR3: CASSEGGDIEPFF. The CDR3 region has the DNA TGCGCCAGCAGCGAGGGGGGGGACATTGAACCTTTCTTT.

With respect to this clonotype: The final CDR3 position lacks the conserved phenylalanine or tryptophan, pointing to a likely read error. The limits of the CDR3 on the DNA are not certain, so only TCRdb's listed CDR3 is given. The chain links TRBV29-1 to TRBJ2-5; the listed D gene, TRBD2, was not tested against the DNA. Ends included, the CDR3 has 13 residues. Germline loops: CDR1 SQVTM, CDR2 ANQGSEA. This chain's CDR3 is CSVAHRFQETHYL.

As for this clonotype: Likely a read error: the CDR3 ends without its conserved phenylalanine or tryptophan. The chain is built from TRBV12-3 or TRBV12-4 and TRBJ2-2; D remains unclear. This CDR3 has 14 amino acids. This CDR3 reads CTSSLMLNTWELFL. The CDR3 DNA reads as TGTACCAGCAGTTTAATGCTAAACACCTGGGAGCTGTTTTTA.

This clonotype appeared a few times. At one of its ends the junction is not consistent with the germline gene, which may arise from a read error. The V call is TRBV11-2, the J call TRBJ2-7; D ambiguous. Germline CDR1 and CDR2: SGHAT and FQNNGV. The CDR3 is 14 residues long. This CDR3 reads CASNLRASRGEQYF. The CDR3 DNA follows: TGTGCCAGCAACCTACGGGCCTCCAGAGGAGAGCAGTACTTT.

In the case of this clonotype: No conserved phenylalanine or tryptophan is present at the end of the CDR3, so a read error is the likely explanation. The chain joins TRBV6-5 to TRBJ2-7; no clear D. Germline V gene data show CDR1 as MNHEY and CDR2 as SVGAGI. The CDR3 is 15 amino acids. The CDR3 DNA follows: TGTGCCAGCAGTTACTCCAGTGGGCAGCCCTACGAACAGTACTAC. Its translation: CASSYSSGQPYEQYY.

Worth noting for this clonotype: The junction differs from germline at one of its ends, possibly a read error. The CDR3 here is CASSTRGRTDMQYF. The DNA of the CDR3 is TGTGCCAGCAGTACCAGGGGGCGCACAGATATGCAGTATTTT. V and J are TRBV27 and TRBJ2-3; 8 bases fit TRBD1. The germline V gene has CDR1 MNHEY and CDR2 SMNVEV (reference sequence). The CDR3 is 14 residues long.

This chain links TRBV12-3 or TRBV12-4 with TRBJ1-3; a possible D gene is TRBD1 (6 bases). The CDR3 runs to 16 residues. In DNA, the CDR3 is TGTGTCGGCAGTCCAGGGGATCGAGTCTCTGGAAACACCATATATTTT. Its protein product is CVGSPGDRVSGNTIYF.

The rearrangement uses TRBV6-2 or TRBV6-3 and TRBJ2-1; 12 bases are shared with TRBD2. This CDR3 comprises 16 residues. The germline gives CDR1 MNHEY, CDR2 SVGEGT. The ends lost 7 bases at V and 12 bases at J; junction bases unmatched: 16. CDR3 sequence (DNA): TGTGCCAGCACCTCAAATGCCCGGACTAGCGGGATGGCGCAGTTCTTC. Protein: CASTSNARTSGMAQFF.

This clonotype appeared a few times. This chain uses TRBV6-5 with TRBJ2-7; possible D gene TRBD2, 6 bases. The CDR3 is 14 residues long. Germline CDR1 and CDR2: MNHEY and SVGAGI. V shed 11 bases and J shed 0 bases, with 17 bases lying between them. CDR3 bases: TGTGCCTGCACCCCCTTAGCGGCCTCCTACGAGCAGTACTTC. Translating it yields CACTPLAASYEQYF.

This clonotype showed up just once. CDR3 amino acids: CASSERGMVNTEAFF. CDR3 DNA: TGTGCCAGCAGTGAGAGGGGCATGGTTAACACTGAAGCTTTCTTT. The J gene is TRBJ1-1, the V gene TRBV6-1, with D maybe TRBD1 (5 bases). Trimming took off 3 bases at V and 2 bases at J, with 13 bases between the two ends. Per germline, CDR1 MNHNS and CDR2 SASEGT. This CDR3 contains 15 residues.

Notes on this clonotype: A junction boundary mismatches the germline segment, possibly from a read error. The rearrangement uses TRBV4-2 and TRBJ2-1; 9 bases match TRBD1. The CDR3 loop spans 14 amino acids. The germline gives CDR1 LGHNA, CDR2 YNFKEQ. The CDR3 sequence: CVSSHPGQGPFQFF. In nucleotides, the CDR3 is TGCGTCAGCAGCCACCCAGGACAGGGGCCCTTCCAGTTCTTC.

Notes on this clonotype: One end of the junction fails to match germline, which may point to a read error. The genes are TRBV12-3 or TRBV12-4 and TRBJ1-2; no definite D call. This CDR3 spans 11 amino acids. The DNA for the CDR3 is TGTGCCTGCACCCTGGGAGATGGTTACACTTTC. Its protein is CACTLGDGYTF.